Listed here are 30 T cell receptor beta chains from one sample, sequenced in a study of CD8 T cells in ankylosing spondylitis. General study points: What appeared characteristic of ankylosing spondylitis blood was a TCR beta motif of fewer than ten highly homologous variants.

The antigens of these receptors remain unknown. Via MiXCR, TCRdb re-called the 5' RACE reads, giving one row per CDR3 protein. The data show hundreds of thousands of distinct CDR3 sequences, approximately 10% seen once. The sequenced sample was blood, either unsorted or a sorted T cell fraction (not recorded which). Receptors originate from a male donor with ankylosing spondylitis.

The chain combines TRBV6-5 with TRBJ2-7; unclear D gene. CDR3 length: 14 residues. Germline lookup yields CDR1 MNHEY and CDR2 SVGAGI. Deletions cut 0 bases from V and 4 bases from J, with 10 bases between. DNA of the CDR3: TGTGCCAGCAGTTACTCTTCCGACCTGTACGAGCAGTACTTC. Residues: CASSYSSDLYEQYF.

The chain links TRBV27 to TRBJ2-7; a possible D gene is TRBD1 (5 bases). The ends were cut back, 6 bases at V and 1 base at J, with 13 bases in the middle. CDR1 and CDR2 (germline): MNHEY, SMNVEV (reference sequence). This CDR3 spans 14 amino acids. The CDR3 is CASRSRRGSYEQYF. CDR3 DNA: TGTGCCAGCAGAAGTAGAAGGGGTTCCTACGAGCAGTACTTC.

This chain uses TRBV3-1 with TRBJ2-7, with TRBD1 matching 7 bases. V was pared by 6 bases and J by 6 bases, with 11 bases of the junction left unmatched. The CDR3 length is 14 residues. Germline V gene sequence: CDR1 LGHDT, CDR2 YNNKEL (reference sequence). The DNA for the CDR3 is TGTGCCAGCAGAGTCGACAGGGCGAATAGCGAGCAGTACTTC. It translates to CASRVDRANSEQYF.

This clonotype was seen a handful of times. The chain links TRBV20-1 to TRBJ2-5; D is ambiguous. The CDR3 consists of 12 residues. V was shortened by 4 bases and J by 5 bases, with 11 bases between the two germline ends. Germline-derived CDR1 and CDR2 are DFQATT and SNEGSKA (reference sequence). The CDR3 nucleotides read TGCAGTGCTACAGACTCGGCGGAGACCCAGTACTTC. This sequence encodes CSATDSAETQYF.

This clonotype has at least ten counts. J is TRBJ1-5 and V is TRBV20-1; D is uncertain. V gave up 2 bases and J gave up 1 base, with 3 bases separating them. CDR1 is DFQATT and CDR2 is SNEGSKA in the germline V gene (reference sequence). The CDR3 totals 12 residues. CDR3 in amino acids: CSARRSNQPQHF. The CDR3 nucleotides read TGCAGTGCTAGACGGAGCAATCAGCCCCAGCATTTT.

This clonotype was seen more than once but under ten times. This chain links TRBV10-3 with TRBJ2-3; D is possibly TRBD1 or TRBD2 (5 bases each). The CDR3 has 15 residues. Trimming removed 9 bases at V and 4 bases at J, with 20 bases between. Germline V CDR1 and CDR2: ENHRY, SYGVKD. The CDR3 DNA reads as TGTGCCATTTCCGCGACGGGGACCCCCCCAGATACGCAGTATTTT. Protein: CAISATGTPPDTQYF.

This clonotype was counted only a few times. The chain has TRBV7-2 and TRBJ2-1; D remains unclear. The CDR3 covers 12 residues. Deletions cut 5 bases from V and 6 bases from J, with 8 bases between. Germline values: CDR1 SGHTA, CDR2 FQGNSA. The CDR3 protein is CASSHRINEQFF. The CDR3, as DNA: TGTGCCAGCAGCCACCGAATCAATGAGCAGTTCTTC. Drawing the rest from reference TRBV7-2 and TRBJ2-1, the complete variable domain is GAGVSQSPSNKVTEKGKDVELRCDPISGHTALYWYRQSLGQGLEFLIYFQGNSAPDKSGLPSDRFSAERTGGSVSTLTIQRTQQEDSAVYLCASSHRINEQFFGPGTRLTVL.

J is TRBJ2-7 and V is TRBV7-2; D is possibly TRBD2 (6 bases). The CDR3 extends over 13 amino acids. The V end lost 2 bases, the J end lost 5 bases, and 10 bases lay between the germline ends. CDR1 and CDR2 from the germline V gene are SGHTA and FQGNSA. The CDR3 loop reads CASSLRREDEQYF. CDR3 nucleotide sequence: TGTGCCAGCAGCTTACGCAGGGAGGACGAGCAGTACTTC.

Only a few counts were recorded for this clonotype. The rearrangement uses TRBV3-1 and TRBJ2-1; D call uncertain. The CDR3 spans 13 residues. Trimming stripped 2 bases from V and 7 bases from J, with 9 bases between. Germline V CDR1 and CDR2: LGHDT, YNNKEL (reference sequence). The CDR3 bases are TGTGCCAGCAGCCAATTTTTGGGGAATGAGCAGTTCTTC. As protein: CASSQFLGNEQFF.

This chain connects TRBV14 to TRBJ2-1; D is ambiguous. This CDR3 spans 16 amino acids. The V gene's germline CDR1 is SGHDN and CDR2 FVKESK. V shed 3 bases and J shed 0 bases, with 12 bases lying between them. CDR3 coding DNA: TGTGCCAGCAGCCATGATAACCGGAGCTCCTACAATGAGCAGTTCTTC. Its protein is CASSHDNRSSYNEQFF.

This clonotype was observed a few times. The rearrangement joins TRBV4-3 to TRBJ1-1, with D uncertain. Germline V gene lookup returns CDR1 LGHNA and CDR2 YSLEER. V shed 3 bases and J shed 1 base, with 15 bases lying between them. There are 16 residues in the CDR3. CDR3 sequence reads: CASSQVEDGSNTEAFF. The CDR3, as DNA: TGCGCCAGCAGCCAGGTTGAGGACGGCTCGAACACTGAAGCTTTCTTT.

This clonotype was recorded at least ten times. J is TRBJ2-1 and V is TRBV29-1; the D gene is possibly TRBD1 (5 bases). The germline V and J ends were trimmed by 4 bases and 7 bases, with 11 bases remaining between them. The CDR3 is 12 residues long. Per the germline V gene, CDR1 is SQVTM and CDR2 is ANQGSEA. Here the CDR3 DNA reads TGCAGCGTTGCGGAGTCAGGGAATGAGCAGTTCTTC. It codes for CSVAESGNEQFF.

The chain is built from TRBV4-3 and TRBJ1-1; no definite D call. The CDR3 contains 15 residues. V shed 0 bases and J shed 1 base, with 9 bases lying between them. Germline V gene lookup returns CDR1 LGHNA and CDR2 YSLEER. CDR3 residues: CASSQEVWGNTEAFF. CDR3 sequence (DNA): TGCGCCAGCAGCCAAGAAGTATGGGGGAACACTGAAGCTTTCTTT.

This clonotype was counted between two and nine times. The chain combines TRBV28 with TRBJ2-3, with no clear D. Germline lookup yields CDR1 MDHEN and CDR2 SYDVKM. Trimming left V 4 bases short and J 7 bases short, with 9 bases between. CDR3 length: 12 amino acids. The CDR3 DNA follows: TGTGCCAGCAGTTCGCAACGGAATACGCAGTATTTT. Its protein product is CASSSQRNTQYF.

This clonotype has just a few counts. This chain links TRBV6-5 with TRBJ2-7; D possibly corresponds to TRBD2 (6 bases). The CDR3 has 12 residues. Looked up from germline, CDR1 is MNHEY and CDR2 is SVGAGI. With 2 bases removed from V and 6 bases from J, the gap between germline ends came to 8 bases. The CDR3 here is CASSYQGGEQYF. The CDR3 DNA is TGTGCCAGCAGTTACCAGGGAGGCGAGCAGTACTTC.

This clonotype has only a few counts. J is TRBJ2-3 and V is TRBV4-2, with 12 nucleotides matching TRBD1. Unmatched junction bases numbered 1, after V lost 3 bases and J lost 3 bases. CDR1 is LGHNA, CDR2 YNFKEQ, per germline. This CDR3 has 15 residues. CDR3 in DNA: TGTGCCAGCAGCCAGGGACAGGGGGCAACAGATACGCAGTATTTT. Protein sequence: CASSQGQGATDTQYF.

This clonotype was detected a few times. The rearrangement joins TRBV28 to TRBJ2-1; the D gene is possibly TRBD1 (6 bases). The V end lost 7 bases, the J end lost 8 bases, and 12 bases lay between the germline ends. Germline V lookup: CDR1 MDHEN, CDR2 SYDVKM. The CDR3 has 12 residues. The chain's CDR3 is CASNQGTDEQFF. DNA for the CDR3: TGTGCCAGCAACCAGGGGACGGATGAGCAGTTCTTC.

This clonotype appeared a few times. V gene TRBV7-9 combines with J gene TRBJ2-1; D is uncertain. Trimming removed 1 base from V and 13 bases from J, with 20 bases in between. The CDR3 spans 15 residues. CDR1 is SEHNR and CDR2 is FQNEAQ in the germline V gene (reference sequence). The CDR3 coding sequence is TGTGCCAGCAGCTTAGTGGGCAAGAAGAATGAAGAACAGTTCTTC. Translation: CASSLVGKKNEEQFF.

The rearrangement joins TRBV4-3 to TRBJ1-2; 9 bases are a match to TRBD1. Germline V CDR1 and CDR2: LGHNA, YSLEER. CDR3 size: 17 residues. The ends lost 0 bases at V and 3 bases at J; junction bases unmatched: 8. CDR3 loop: CASSQDRWGQGDYGYTF. The CDR3 bases are TGCGCCAGCAGCCAAGATCGTTGGGGACAGGGAGACTATGGCTACACCTTC.

The chain recombines TRBV24-1 with TRBJ2-1; D is uncertain. V was clipped by 7 bases and J by 6 bases, with 12 bases between them. The V gene's germline CDR1 is KGHDR and CDR2 SFDVKD. The CDR3 loop spans 13 amino acids. In DNA form, the CDR3 reads TGTGCCACCAGGGACCGACATCTCAATGAGCAGTTCTTC. Its protein is CATRDRHLNEQFF.

This clonotype has just a few counts. The V and J genes are TRBV6-5 and TRBJ2-3; 10 bases fit TRBD2. This CDR3 contains 15 residues. Germline CDR1 is MNHEY and CDR2 is SVGAGI. V shed 2 bases, J shed 11 bases, and the junction held 10 bases outside the gene matches. The CDR3 sequence is CASSYQREGIRVQYF. CDR3 coding DNA: TGTGCCAGCAGTTACCAGCGGGAGGGCATTCGGGTGCAGTATTTT.

In its sample, this clonotype was seen a few times. The chain recombines TRBV12-3 or TRBV12-4 with TRBJ2-1, with no clear D. The CDR3 contains 14 residues. V gave up 8 bases and J gave up 2 bases, with 13 bases separating them. In nucleotides, the CDR3 is TGTGCCAGCTGCCCGCGGTTCCCCTACAATGAGCAGTTCTTC. Translation: CASCPRFPYNEQFF.

In this sample, this clonotype turned up a few times. This chain connects TRBV29-1 to TRBJ1-1; D is perhaps TRBD1 (5 bases). This CDR3 has 14 amino acids. The V end lost 1 base, the J end lost 1 base, and 10 bases lay between the germline ends. Germline V CDR1 and CDR2: SQVTM, ANQGSEA. CDR3 sequence (DNA): TGCAGCGTTGAAGTCTCAGGGTCGAACACTGAAGCTTTCTTT. It encodes CSVEVSGSNTEAFF.

This clonotype was detected a few times. One end of the junction is discordant with germline, which a read error may explain. This chain uses TRBV4-2 with TRBJ2-1, with D possibly being TRBD1 or TRBD2 (5 bases each). The CDR3 is 14 residues long. Germline CDR1 and CDR2: LGHNA and YNFKEQ. In DNA, the CDR3 is TGTGCCAGCAGCCAACGGGGCAAGATCAATGGGCAGTTCTTC. Its protein product is CASSQRGKINGQFF.

The chain has TRBV5-1 and TRBJ1-4, with 8 bases that match TRBD1. This CDR3 has 14 amino acids. With 3 bases clipped from V and 7 bases from J, the junction kept 5 bases outside the gene matches. Per germline, CDR1 SGHRS and CDR2 YFSETQ. This CDR3 reads CASSSQGGGEKLFF. The DNA for the CDR3 is TGCGCCAGCAGCTCACAGGGGGGAGGTGAAAAACTGTTTTTT.

This clonotype was seen many times. The V and J genes are TRBV4-2 and TRBJ2-5; 9 bases line up with TRBD2. The CDR3 sequence is 16 residues long. The V and J ends lost 2 bases and 6 bases, in that order; junction bases with no gene match: 10. Germline V CDR1 and CDR2: LGHNA, YNFKEQ. CDR3 in DNA: TGTGCCAGCAGCCAAAGCGCGGGAGGGACGGGAAAGACCCAGTACTTC. This gives the protein CASSQSAGGTGKTQYF.

This chain uses TRBV28 with TRBJ2-7; no firm D call. CDR1 and CDR2 (germline): MDHEN, SYDVKM. This CDR3 is 12 amino acids long. V lost 2 bases and J 6 bases, leaving 8 bases between the germline ends. CDR3 DNA sequence: TGTGCCAGCAGTTTAAACCCGTCCGAGCAGTACTTC. It is translated as CASSLNPSEQYF. Drawing the rest from reference TRBV28 and TRBJ2-7, the complete variable domain is DVKVTQSSRYLVKRTGEKVFLECVQDMDHENMFWYRQDPGLGLRLIYFSYDVKMKEKGDIPEGYSVSREKKERFSLILESASTNQTSMYLCASSLNPSEQYFGPGTRLTVT.

This clonotype was counted only a few times. The chain combines TRBV29-1 with TRBJ1-4; D gene ambiguous. Trimming cost V 1 base and J 0 bases, with 9 bases left between them. This CDR3 is built from 15 residues. The V gene's germline CDR1 is SQVTM and CDR2 ANQGSEA. The CDR3 DNA follows: TGCAGCGTTGAAGGGGGAGACCCAACTAATGAAAAACTGTTTTTT. Translation: CSVEGGDPTNEKLFF.

This clonotype occurred many times. The chain is built from TRBV5-6 and TRBJ2-3, with D unresolved. V lost 5 bases to trimming and J lost 0 bases, with 7 bases between them. Germline V gene lookup returns CDR1 SGHDT and CDR2 YYEEEE. CDR3 size: 13 residues. CDR3 region: CASSRGSTDTQYF. In DNA form, the CDR3 reads TGTGCCAGCAGTCGTGGGAGCACAGATACGCAGTATTTT.

This clonotype was seen more than once but under ten times. The gene calls are TRBV6-2 or TRBV6-3 and TRBJ1-1; perhaps TRBD1 as D (5 bases). CDR1 MNHEY and CDR2 SVGEGT come from the germline V gene. Trimming stripped 2 bases from V and 6 bases from J, with 10 bases between. This CDR3 comprises 13 residues. The CDR3 nucleotides read TGTGCCAGCAGTTACGAGGGGTGGGCTGAAGCTTTCTTT. As protein: CASSYEGWAEAFF.